Detailed here is one T cell receptor (beta chain). Its antigen is currently unknown. The time point denotes: after neoadjuvant nivolumab, at surgical resection. Cohort: HPV-negative, locally advanced oral cavity squamous cell carcinoma patients. Six replicates per PBMC sample, mostly from 480 ng of genomic DNA. The assay was immunoSEQ multiplex PCR, and TCRdb's table has in-frame clones only and misses some. The sample includes approximately 14,000 clones, roughly 74% of them seen just once. This entry is derived from a study of neoadjuvant anti-PD-1 for oral cavity cancer. On the study more broadly: Patients mostly received three to four biweekly nivolumab doses at 3 mg/kg before surgery.

V gave up 5 bases and J gave up 3 bases, with 6 bases separating them. Germline CDR1 and CDR2: SNHLY and FYNNEI. The CDR3 loop spans 12 amino acids. Findings of the study overall: Only a few patients per response group were TCR-analyzed; validation needed.

The genes are TRBV2 and TRBJ2-3; the D gene is possibly TRBD2 (5 bases). Source: PBMCs, taken after nivolumab (anti-PD-1) treatment. The receptor comes from a person between 40 and 85 years old with oral cavity squamous cell carcinoma. The CDR3 loop reads CASSPGTDTQYF. The CDR3 DNA sequence: TGTGCCAGCAGTCCGGGAACAGATACGCAGTATTTT.